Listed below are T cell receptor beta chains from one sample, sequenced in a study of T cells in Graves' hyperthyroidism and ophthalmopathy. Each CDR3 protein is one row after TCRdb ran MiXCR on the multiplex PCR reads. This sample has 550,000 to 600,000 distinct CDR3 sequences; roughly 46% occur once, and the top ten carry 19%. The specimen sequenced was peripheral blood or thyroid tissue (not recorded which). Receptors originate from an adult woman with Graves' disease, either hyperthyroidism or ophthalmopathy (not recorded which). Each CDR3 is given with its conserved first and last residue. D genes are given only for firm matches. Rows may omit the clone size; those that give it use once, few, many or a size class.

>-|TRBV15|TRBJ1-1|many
TGTGCCACCAGCATTTATTTTGTCCCGAACACTGAAGCTTTCTTT
CATSIYFVPNTEAFF
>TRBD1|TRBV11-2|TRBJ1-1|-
TGTGCCAGCAGCAGTCGACAGGGCCTCTCTGAAGCTTTCTTT
CASSSRQGLSEAFF
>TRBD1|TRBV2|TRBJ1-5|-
TGTGCCAGCAGGCAACAGGGGAATCAGCCCCAGCATTTT
CASRQQGNQPQHF
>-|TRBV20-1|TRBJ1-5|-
TGCAGTGCCTACCGGAGCGGACGGTCCAATCAGCCCCAGCATTTT
CSAYRSGRSNQPQHF
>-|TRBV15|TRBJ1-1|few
TGTGCCACCAGTCCACAGACCCCGAACACTGAAGCTTTCTTT
CATSPQTPNTEAFF
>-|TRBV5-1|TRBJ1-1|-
TGCGCCAGCAGTCGCGCCCGGGAAAACACTGAAGCTTTCTTT
CASSRARENTEAFF
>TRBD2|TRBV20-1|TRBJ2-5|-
TGCAGTGCTAAAAAGATACTAGCGGGACTCCAAGAGACCCAGTACTTC
CSAKKILAGLQETQYF
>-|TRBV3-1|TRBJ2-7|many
TGTGCCAGCAGCCTTATACCTGGGCAGCAGTACTTC
CASSLIPGQQYF
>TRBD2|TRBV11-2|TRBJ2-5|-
TGTGCCAGCAGCTTACTAGCGGGGATGATGGAGACCCAGTACTTC
CASSLLAGMMETQYF
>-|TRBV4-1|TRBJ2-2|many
TGCGCCAGCAGCCAGGTCCGGGAGCTGTTTTTT
CASSQVRELFF
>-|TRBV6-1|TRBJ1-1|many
TGTGCCAGCACCAGACAGGACACTGAAGCTTTCTTT
CASTRQDTEAFF
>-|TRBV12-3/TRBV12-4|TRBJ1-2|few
TGTGCCAGCAGTGTGGACGGGGGAAGAGGCTACACCTTC
CASSVDGGRGYTF
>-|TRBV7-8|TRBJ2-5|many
TGTGCCAGCAGCTCCTCTATAAGAGCAGGAGAGACCCAGTACTTC
CASSSSIRAGETQYF
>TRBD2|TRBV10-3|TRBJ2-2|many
TGTGCCATCGGGACGATAGCGGGAAGCACCGGGGAGCTGTTTTTT
CAIGTIAGSTGELFF
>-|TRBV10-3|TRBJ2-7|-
TGTGCCATCAGCCTTTTTGGGGGGAACTCCTACGAGCAGTACTTC
CAISLFGGNSYEQYF
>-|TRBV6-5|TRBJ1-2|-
TGTGCCAGCGGCCCGGGAGGGGGGGTCTATGGCTACACCTTC
CASGPGGGVYGYTF
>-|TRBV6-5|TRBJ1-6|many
TGTGCCAGCAGCCTTCTTCAGGGCAATAATTCACCCCTCCACTTT
CASSLLQGNNSPLHF
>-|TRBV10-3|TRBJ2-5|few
TGTGCCAGCAGTGAACCTCTAGGAGCGTTCATCCCACAAGAGACCCAGTACTTC
CASSEPLGAFIPQETQYF
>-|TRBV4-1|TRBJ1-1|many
TGCGCCAGCAGCCAAGATTTGTTGAACACTGAAGCTTTCTTT
CASSQDLLNTEAFF
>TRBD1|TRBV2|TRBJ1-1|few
TGTGCCAGCAGCCACCCAGTGGACAGGGCAGACACTGAAGCTTTCTTT
CASSHPVDRADTEAFF
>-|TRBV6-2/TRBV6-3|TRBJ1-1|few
TGTGCCAGCAGACCCATACTGGGGACCACTGAAGCTTTCTTT
CASRPILGTTEAFF
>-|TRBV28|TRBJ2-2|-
TGTGCCAGCAGGTGGGGACCCGGGGAGCTGTTTTTT
CASRWGPGELFF
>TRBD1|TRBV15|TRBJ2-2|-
TGTGCCACCAGCAGAGACGACAGGGCGAACGGGGAGCTGTTTTTT
CATSRDDRANGELFF
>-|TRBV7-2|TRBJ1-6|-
TGTGCCAGCAGCTTAGTGGATTTAAGTTCACCCCTCCACTTT
CASSLVDLSSPLHF
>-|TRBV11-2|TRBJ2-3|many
TGTGCCAGCAGCTTAGAAGCTTATCAGCGGGCCACAGATACGCAGTATTTT
CASSLEAYQRATDTQYF
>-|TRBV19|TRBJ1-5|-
TGTGCCAGTAGACCCGGTAGCGTCTACTCCTACGAGCATTTT
CASRPGSVYSYEHF
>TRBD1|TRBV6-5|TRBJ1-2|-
TGTGCCAGCAGTTTGGCAGGGGGCCTCTATGGCTACACCTTC
CASSLAGGLYGYTF
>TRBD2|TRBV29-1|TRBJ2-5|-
TGCAGCGTTGATCGGGGGACTAGCGGGCCCCAGTACTTC
CSVDRGTSGPQYF
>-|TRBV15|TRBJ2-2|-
TGTGCCGCCAGCAGTCGACCCGCTGGGGAGCTGTTTTTT
CAASSRPAGELFF
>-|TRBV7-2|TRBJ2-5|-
TGTGCCAGCAGCTTACTTTACGGAGAGACCCAGTACTTC
CASSLLYGETQYF
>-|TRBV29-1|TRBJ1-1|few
TGCAGCGTTGACTGTGAAGCTTTCTTT
CSVDCEAFF
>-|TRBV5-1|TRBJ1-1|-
TGCGCCAGCAGTCGTAACTCAGGGTTGGCTTTCTTT
CASSRNSGLAFF
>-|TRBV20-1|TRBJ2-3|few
TGCAGTGCTAGAGAGAACGATTGGCGAGCGATGGCAGATACGCAGTATTTT
CSARENDWRAMADTQYF
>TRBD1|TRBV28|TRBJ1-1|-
TGTGCCATCCTAGACAGGGCTAACACTGAAGCTTTCTTT
CAILDRANTEAFF
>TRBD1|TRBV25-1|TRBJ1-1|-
TGTGCTAGAGGGGACAGGGAGGAGAACACTGAAGCTTTCTTT
CARGDREENTEAFF
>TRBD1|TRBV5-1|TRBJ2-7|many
TGCGCCAGCAGCCAAGGACAGGCTGAGAACGAGCAGTACTTC
CASSQGQAENEQYF
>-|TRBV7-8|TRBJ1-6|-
TGTGCCAGCAGCTTACCCCTCTACTTT
CASSLPLYF
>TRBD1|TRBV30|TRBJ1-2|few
TGTGCCTGGGGGACAGGGGGCGGCTACACCTTC
CAWGTGGGYTF
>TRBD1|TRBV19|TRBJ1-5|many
TGTGCCAGTAGTTCAACGGACAGGGGGAATCAGCCCCAGCATTTT
CASSSTDRGNQPQHF
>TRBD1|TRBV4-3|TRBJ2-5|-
TGCGCCAGCAGCCAACGGCTCGGACAGGAACAAGAGACCCAGTACTTC
CASSQRLGQEQETQYF
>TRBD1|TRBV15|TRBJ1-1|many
TGTGCCACCAGCCCAGGGGGGACCAAGAACACTGAAGCTTTCTTT
CATSPGGTKNTEAFF